This is a list of T cell receptor beta chains from one sample in a study of radiotherapy plus CTLA-4 blockade in lung cancer. Sequenced by immunoSEQ multiplex PCR; TCRdb stores in-frame clones only, minus some. The sample has about 77,000 clones, roughly 69% seen once. Sequencing was performed on peripheral blood, taken from a patient treated with radiotherapy plus ipilimumab. The receptors stem from a human donor with non-small cell lung cancer whose response to radiotherapy plus ipilimumab could not be evaluated. The CDR3 runs from the conserved cysteine through the conserved F or W. Each record gives: V gene, clone size, J gene, D gene, CDR3 DNA, CDR3 protein. D genes are given only for firm matches. Clone sizes are given selectively: once, few, many, or a class where the clone is expanded.

>TRBV5-8|-|TRBJ2-1|-
TGTGCCAGCCTTTTGCGTGGGGTGCAGGGTCCCTACAATGAGCAGTTCTTC
CASLLRGVQGPYNEQFF
>TRBV7-2|-|TRBJ2-1|-
TGTGCCAGCAGCCGTCTTAGCTCCTACAATGAGCAGTTCTTC
CASSRLSSYNEQFF
>TRBV28|-|TRBJ2-1|TRBD2
TGTGCCAGCAGCAGCGGGGGGCCAGCTGAGCAGTTCTTC
CASSSGGPAEQFF
>TRBV7-9|once|TRBJ1-5|-
TGTGCCAGCAGCTTAACGGGAAACAATCAGCCCCAGCATTTT
CASSLTGNNQPQHF
>TRBV29-1|-|TRBJ2-5|-
TGCAGCGTTGAAGAGGCAGGCTGGGAGACCCAGTACTTC
CSVEEAGWETQYF
>TRBV9|once|TRBJ2-7|-
TGTGCCAGCAGCGCCCCGGTAGCTCGGTACGAGCAGTACTTC
CASSAPVARYEQYF
>TRBV7-3|few|TRBJ1-5|-
TGTGCCAGCAGCCCAGGCTATCAGCCCCAGCATTTT
CASSPGYQPQHF
>TRBV7-8|-|TRBJ2-3|TRBD2
TGTGCCAGCAGGATAGCGGGGGGGCTAGATACGCAGTATTTT
CASRIAGGLDTQYF
>TRBV6-1|-|TRBJ2-5|-
TGTGCCAGCAGAGAAACTAGTGGAGAGACCCAGTACTTC
CASRETSGETQYF
>TRBV5-6|few|TRBJ1-2|-
TGTGCCAGCAGCTCATTGTTCCGAAGACAGAACTATGGCTACACCTTC
CASSSLFRRQNYGYTF
>TRBV7-9|-|TRBJ1-1|-
TGTGCCAGCAGCCCGACAGGGAACACTGAAGCTTTCTTT
CASSPTGNTEAFF
>TRBV4-1|-|TRBJ2-2|TRBD2
TGCGCCAGCAGCCAAGCCCGAGAGGGACTAGCGGGAGTCGCCGGGGAGCTGTTTTTT
CASSQAREGLAGVAGELFF
>TRBV4-3|-|TRBJ1-1|-
TGCGCCAGCAGCCAAGATTTCAGTAGTCGGGGGGGGACTGAAGCTTTCTTT
CASSQDFSSRGGTEAFF
>TRBV5-1|-|TRBJ2-5|TRBD2
TGCGCCAGCAGCTTACCTAGCGGGCAAGAGACCCAGTACTTC
CASSLPSGQETQYF
>TRBV5-1|once|TRBJ2-5|-
TGCGCCAGCAGCTCGACCCCCGACTGGATCCAAGAGACCCAGTACTTC
CASSSTPDWIQETQYF
>TRBV30|-|TRBJ1-2|-
TGTGCCTGGGTTCCTAAGGGGCGCGTTAACTATGGCTACACCTTC
CAWVPKGRVNYGYTF
>TRBV5-5|few|TRBJ1-4|-
TGTGCCAGCAGCTTGGGGGTTATGACGGGGTCGGAAAAACTGTTTTTT
CASSLGVMTGSEKLFF
>TRBV11-2|-|TRBJ2-2|-
TGTGCCAGCAGCACCAGACAGACTAACACCGGGGAGCTGTTTTTT
CASSTRQTNTGELFF
>TRBV5-1|few|TRBJ1-3|TRBD1
TGCGCCAGCAGCTTGATGGGACAGAGTTCTGGAAACACCATATATTTT
CASSLMGQSSGNTIYF
>TRBV5-5|few|TRBJ2-7|-
TGCGCCAGCAGCCAAGACTACAGTAATGAACAGTACTTC
CASSQDYSNEQYF
>TRBV9|-|TRBJ1-2|-
TGTGCCAGCAGCGTAGCTCCAGGGAACTATGGCTACACCTTC
CASSVAPGNYGYTF
>TRBV7-8|few|TRBJ1-2|TRBD1
TGTGCCAGCAGCTGGGACAGGGGTGACTATGGCTACACCTTC
CASSWDRGDYGYTF
>TRBV7-2|-|TRBJ2-2|-
TGTGCCAGCAGCTTAAGGCTAGCGTCCCTTTCCGCCGGGGAGCTGTTTTTT
CASSLRLASLSAGELFF
>TRBV5-5|-|TRBJ2-5|-
TGTGCCAGAAGCTTGGGAACAGGCCAAGAGACCCAGTACTTC
CARSLGTGQETQYF
>TRBV9|-|TRBJ1-3|-
TGTGCCAGCAGCCGTCGCACTACAGGGTTGGGAAACACCATATATTTT
CASSRRTTGLGNTIYF
>TRBV2|-|TRBJ1-1|TRBD1
TGTGCCAGCAGTGTGACAGGGAGTTCCACTGAAGCTTTCTTT
CASSVTGSSTEAFF
>TRBV20-1|once|TRBJ2-5|-
TGCAGTGCTAGCGGCCAAGAGACCCAGTACTTC
CSASGQETQYF
>TRBV4-1|few|TRBJ1-5|-
TGCGCCAGCAGCCAGTGGCTTTATAGCAATCAGCCCCAGCATTTT
CASSQWLYSNQPQHF
>TRBV7-6|-|TRBJ2-7|TRBD1
TGTGCCAGCAGCTTTGGTGGCCAGGGGGCGACGTACGAGCAGTACTTC
CASSFGGQGATYEQYF
>TRBV6-1|-|TRBJ2-7|-
TGTGCCAGCCACGGACAGCTCTCCTACGAGCAGTACTTC
CASHGQLSYEQYF
>TRBV11-3|-|TRBJ2-7|TRBD1
TGTGCCAGCAGCTTATCGGGACAGAGATCCTACGAGCAGTACTTC
CASSLSGQRSYEQYF